This T cell receptor beta chain was profiled in a study of blood T cells in healthy people across ages. Study results and caveats: The donors' CMV status was not determined, possibly confounding changes in expanded clonotypes. Per-million-T-cell TCR beta diversity fell roughly linearly with age. Aged donors had fewer naive CD4+ cells and lower diversity than long-lived donors.

The sample providers were healthy Caucasian people from Russia, aged about 6 to 95. The second PCR ran roughly 6 to 11 cycles with a sample-barcoded 5' primer and J-beta primers. TCRdb re-called the 5' RACE reads through MiXCR, storing one row per CDR3 protein. Here the sample spans 1.5 million to 2 million distinct CDR3 sequences, 49% being singletons. V was clipped by 1 base and J by 0 bases, with 7 bases between them. This CDR3 has 14 amino acids. CDR1 and CDR2 (germline): MGHRA, YSYEKL. This clonotype was seen a handful of times. Antigen specificity is unknown. The TCR was taken from a woman in her thirties or forties in good health. The sequenced sample consisted of blood. This rearrangement joins TRBV4-1 to TRBJ2-7; the D is unclear. CDR3 protein: CASSQGSSSYEQYF. The CDR3 bases are TGCGCCAGCAGCCAAGGTAGTAGCTCCTACGAGCAGTACTTC.